This TCR beta chain was captured in a study of blood T cell repertoires in COVID-19. Study-wide background: The United States, Italy and Spain supplied acute and convalescent COVID-19 samples. T cells, B-cell-depleted T cells, or PBMCs supplied cDNA or gDNA.

TCRdb's table, derived via immunoSEQ multiplex PCR, lists solely in-frame clones and lacks some. The table records about 380,000 clones, about 88% of them present only once. Each participant's cohort was designated according to participant-reported clinical history. Donors in Cohort 3 who had recovered were those with two negative PCRs, healthcare professional clearance, or resolution of their symptoms. Per germline, CDR1 SGHRS and CDR2 YFSETQ. CDR3 length equals 14 residues. V shed 5 bases, J shed 3 bases, and the junction held 6 bases outside the gene matches. The source of this sequence is a woman in her twenties or thirties who had recovered from COVID-19. Sequencing was carried out using PBMCs or T cells enriched from blood (not recorded which). V usage is TRBV5-1 and J usage is TRBJ2-7; TRBD1 matches at 9 bases. The CDR3 region is CASRTPGQGYEQYF. In DNA form, the CDR3 reads TGCGCCAGCAGGACCCCGGGACAGGGCTACGAGCAGTACTTC.